The clone carrying this T cell receptor (beta chain) was observed a handful of times. The same CDR3 is also encoded by other DNA sequences in this sample. These data originate in a study of shared clonotypes between healthy human individuals. Genomic DNA belonging to each subset was distributed in equal measure over several immunoSEQ plates. Assay used: immunoSEQ multiplex PCR; TCRdb lists only in-frame clones, some missing. The top ten hold roughly 0.61% of the sample, which has under 1,100,000 clones, around 82% seen once. All of the donors resided in Nashville, Tennessee, and each was a Caucasian adult. The CDR3 is 16 amino acids. Germline lookup yields CDR1 SGDLS and CDR2 YYNGEE. V dropped 1 base and J dropped 1; count of bases not matched to a gene: 5.

Input material: memory CD4+ T cells from PBMCs. Subset noted: CD45RA-negative fraction. The TCR originated in a young man in good health. Some clones in this sample may be carry-over from other donors' samples. The chain combines TRBV9 with TRBJ2-3; 8 bases agree with TRBD2. In DNA form, the CDR3 reads TGTGCCAGCAGCGTACGAACTAGCGGAGGCACAGATACGCAGTATTTT. Amino acid sequence: CASSVRTSGGTDTQYF.